The TCR beta chain described here comes from a study of tumor and adjacent non-tumor tissue in lung cancer. As for the study in general: Patients comprised 12 adenocarcinoma, 2 squamous cell carcinoma and 1 small cell lung cancer.

In regard to this clonotype: Its antigen is undetermined.

RNA was extracted from bulk tissue without any cell sorting. Study-wide points: Tumor TCR diversity, when higher, was linked to shorter survival. Tumor tissue had significantly higher TCR diversity than normal lung.

A modified ARM-PCR protocol with three rounds of nested PCR amplified TCRbeta. One entry per CDR3 protein, called by TCRdb with MiXCR from the multiplex PCR reads. The sample lists approximately 68,000 distinct CDR3 sequences, about three quarters occurring once. The receptor's source is a man between 60 and 70 years old with non-small cell lung cancer. The material sequenced was lung tumor tissue.

The DNA of the CDR3 is TGCGGTAGGGTGCAGGGTCCGATCAATGAGCAGTTCTTC. It specifies CGRVQGPINEQFF. The chain uses TRBV20-1 and TRBJ2-1; tentative D call: TRBD1 (5 bases). The CDR3 is 13 amino acids. Germline lookup yields CDR1 DFQATT and CDR2 SNEGSKA (reference sequence).